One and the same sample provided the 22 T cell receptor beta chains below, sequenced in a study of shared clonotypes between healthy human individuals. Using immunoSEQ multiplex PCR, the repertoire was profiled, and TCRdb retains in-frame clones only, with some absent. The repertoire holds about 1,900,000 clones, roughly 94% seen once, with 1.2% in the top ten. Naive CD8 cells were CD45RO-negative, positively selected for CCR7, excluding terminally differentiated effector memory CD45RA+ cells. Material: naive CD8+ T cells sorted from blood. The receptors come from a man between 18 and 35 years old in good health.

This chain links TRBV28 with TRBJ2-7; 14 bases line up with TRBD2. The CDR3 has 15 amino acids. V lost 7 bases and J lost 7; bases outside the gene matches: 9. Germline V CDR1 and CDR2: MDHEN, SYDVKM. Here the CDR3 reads CASNPPGLAGVEQYF. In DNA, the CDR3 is TGTGCCAGCAACCCCCCGGGACTAGCGGGAGTAGAGCAGTACTTC.

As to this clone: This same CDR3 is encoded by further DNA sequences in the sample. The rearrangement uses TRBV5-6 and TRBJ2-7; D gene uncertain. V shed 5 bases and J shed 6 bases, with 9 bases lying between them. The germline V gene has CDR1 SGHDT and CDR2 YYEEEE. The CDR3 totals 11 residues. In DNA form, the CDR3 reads TGTGCCAGCAGTCTATACGGCGAGCAGTACTTC. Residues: CASSLYGEQYF.

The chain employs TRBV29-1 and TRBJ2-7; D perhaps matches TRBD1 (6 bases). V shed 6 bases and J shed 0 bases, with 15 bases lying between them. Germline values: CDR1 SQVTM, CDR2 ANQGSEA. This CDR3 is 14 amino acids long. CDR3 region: CSVELRDNSYEQYF. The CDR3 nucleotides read TGCAGCGTCGAACTCCGGGACAACTCCTACGAGCAGTACTTC.

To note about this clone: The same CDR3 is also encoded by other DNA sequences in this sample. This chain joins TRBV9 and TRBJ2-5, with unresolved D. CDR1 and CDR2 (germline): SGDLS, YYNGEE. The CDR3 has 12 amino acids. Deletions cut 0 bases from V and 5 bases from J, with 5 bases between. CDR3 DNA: TGTGCCAGCAGCGTAGCCGGTGAGACCCAGTACTTC. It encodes CASSVAGETQYF. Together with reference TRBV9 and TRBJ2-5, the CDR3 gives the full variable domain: DSGVTQTPKHLITATGQRVTLRCSPRSGDLSVYWYQQSLDQGLQFLIQYYNGEERAKGNILERFSAQQFPDLHSELNLSSLELGDSALYFCASSVAGETQYFGPGTRLLVL.

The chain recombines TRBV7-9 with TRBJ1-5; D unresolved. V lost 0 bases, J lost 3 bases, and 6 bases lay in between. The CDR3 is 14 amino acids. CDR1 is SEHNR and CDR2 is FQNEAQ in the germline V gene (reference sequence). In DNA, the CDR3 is TGTGCCAGCAGCTTAGCGGACGTCAATCAGCCCCAGCATTTT. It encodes CASSLADVNQPQHF.

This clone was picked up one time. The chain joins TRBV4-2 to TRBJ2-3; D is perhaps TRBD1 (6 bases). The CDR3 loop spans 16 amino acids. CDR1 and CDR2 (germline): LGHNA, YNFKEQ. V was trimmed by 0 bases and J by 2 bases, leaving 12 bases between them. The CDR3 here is CASSQERGTFTDTQYF. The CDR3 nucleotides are TGTGCCAGCAGCCAAGAGCGTGGGACATTCACAGATACGCAGTATTTT.

The CDR3 region has the DNA TGTGCCAGCAGCTTAGACGCGGGGGGGCTGGATACGCAGTATTTT. It encodes CASSLDAGGLDTQYF. V and J are TRBV7-2 and TRBJ2-3; 9 bases agree with TRBD2. The CDR3 totals 15 residues. V shed 1 base, J shed 6 bases, and the junction held 5 bases outside the gene matches. CDR1 and CDR2 (germline): SGHTA, FQGNSA.

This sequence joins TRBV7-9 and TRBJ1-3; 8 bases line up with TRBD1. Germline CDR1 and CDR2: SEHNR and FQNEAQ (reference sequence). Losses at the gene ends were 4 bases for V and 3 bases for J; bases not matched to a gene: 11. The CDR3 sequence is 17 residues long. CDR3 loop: CASSSRQGIVLGNTIYF. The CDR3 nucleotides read TGTGCCAGCAGCTCGCGACAGGGGATAGTCCTTGGAAACACCATATATTTT.

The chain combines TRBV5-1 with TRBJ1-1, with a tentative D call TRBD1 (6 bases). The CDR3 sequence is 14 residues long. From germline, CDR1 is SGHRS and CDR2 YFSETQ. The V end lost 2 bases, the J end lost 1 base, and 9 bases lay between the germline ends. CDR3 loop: CASSFGTSNTEAFF. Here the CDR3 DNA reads TGCGCCAGCAGCTTCGGGACATCGAACACTGAAGCTTTCTTT.

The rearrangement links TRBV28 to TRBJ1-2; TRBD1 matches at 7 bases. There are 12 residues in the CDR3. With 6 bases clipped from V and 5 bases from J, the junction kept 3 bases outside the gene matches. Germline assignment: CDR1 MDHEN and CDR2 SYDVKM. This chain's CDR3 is CASRQTGYGYTF. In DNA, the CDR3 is TGTGCCAGCAGGCAGACAGGGTATGGCTACACCTTC.

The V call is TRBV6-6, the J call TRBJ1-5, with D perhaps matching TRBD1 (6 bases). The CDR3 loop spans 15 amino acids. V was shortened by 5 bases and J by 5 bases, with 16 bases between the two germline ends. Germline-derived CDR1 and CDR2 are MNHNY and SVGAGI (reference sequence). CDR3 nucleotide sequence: TGTGCCAGCAGTACATACAGGGTTCCAGATCAGCCCCAGCATTTT. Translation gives CASSTYRVPDQPQHF.

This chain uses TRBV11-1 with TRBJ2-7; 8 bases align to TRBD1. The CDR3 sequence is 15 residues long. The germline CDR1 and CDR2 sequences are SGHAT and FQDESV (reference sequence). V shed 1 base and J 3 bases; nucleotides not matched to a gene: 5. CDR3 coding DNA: TGTGCCAGCAGCTTAGTATGGGACAGGCGCTACGAGCAGTACTTC. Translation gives CASSLVWDRRYEQYF.

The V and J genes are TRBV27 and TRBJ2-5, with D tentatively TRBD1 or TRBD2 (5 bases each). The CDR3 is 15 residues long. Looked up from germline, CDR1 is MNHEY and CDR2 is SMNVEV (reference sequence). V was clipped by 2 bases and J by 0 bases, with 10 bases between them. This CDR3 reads CASSLNRGYQETQYF. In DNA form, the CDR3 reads TGTGCCAGCAGTTTAAATCGGGGCTACCAAGAGACCCAGTACTTC.

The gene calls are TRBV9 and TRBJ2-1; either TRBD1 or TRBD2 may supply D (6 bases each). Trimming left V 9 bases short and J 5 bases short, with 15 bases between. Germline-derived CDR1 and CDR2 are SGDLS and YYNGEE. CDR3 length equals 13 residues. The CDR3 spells CATSGEGDNEQFF. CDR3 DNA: TGTGCCACCTCGGGAGAGGGGGACAATGAGCAGTTCTTC.

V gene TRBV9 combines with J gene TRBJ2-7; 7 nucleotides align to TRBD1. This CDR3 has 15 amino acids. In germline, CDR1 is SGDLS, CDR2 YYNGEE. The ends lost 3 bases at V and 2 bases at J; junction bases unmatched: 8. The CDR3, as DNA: TGTGCCAGCAGCGCCGCTACAGGGGCCACCTACGAGCAGTACTTC. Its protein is CASSAATGATYEQYF.

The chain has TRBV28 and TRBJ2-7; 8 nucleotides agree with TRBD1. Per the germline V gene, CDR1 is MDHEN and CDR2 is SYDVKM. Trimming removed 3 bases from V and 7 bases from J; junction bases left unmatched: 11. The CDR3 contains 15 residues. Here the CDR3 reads CASSLSGQGLEEQYF. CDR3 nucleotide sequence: TGTGCCAGCAGTTTGTCCGGACAGGGCTTAGAGGAGCAGTACTTC.

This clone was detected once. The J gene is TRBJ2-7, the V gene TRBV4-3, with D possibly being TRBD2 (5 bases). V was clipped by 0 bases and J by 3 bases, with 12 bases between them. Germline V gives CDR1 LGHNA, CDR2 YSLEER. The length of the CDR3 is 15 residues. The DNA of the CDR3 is TGCGCCAGCAGCCAAGACTCCACCGGGGTCTACGAGCAGTACTTC. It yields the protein CASSQDSTGVYEQYF.

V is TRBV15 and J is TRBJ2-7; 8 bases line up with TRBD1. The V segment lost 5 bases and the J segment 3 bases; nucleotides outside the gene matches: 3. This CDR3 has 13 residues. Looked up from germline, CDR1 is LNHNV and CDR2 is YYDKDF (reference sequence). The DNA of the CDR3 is TGTGCCACCAGCGAAGGACAGGGCTACGAGCAGTACTTC. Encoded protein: CATSEGQGYEQYF.

The CDR3 nucleotides are TGTGCCAGCAGCGTACGTCCCATTTATGAGGGGGAGCACACTGAAGCTTTCTTT. Translated: CASSVRPIYEGEHTEAFF. The chain joins TRBV9 to TRBJ1-1; possible D gene TRBD1, 6 bases. Germline-derived CDR1 and CDR2 are SGDLS and YYNGEE. Deletions cut 1 base from V and 3 bases from J, with 22 bases between. CDR3 length: 18 amino acids.

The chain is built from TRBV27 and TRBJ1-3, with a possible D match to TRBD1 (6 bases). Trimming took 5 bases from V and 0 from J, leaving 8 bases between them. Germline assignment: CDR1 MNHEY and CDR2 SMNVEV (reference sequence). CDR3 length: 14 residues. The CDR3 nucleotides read TGTGCCAGCAGTGAGGGGGGCTCTGGAAACACCATATATTTT. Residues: CASSEGGSGNTIYF.

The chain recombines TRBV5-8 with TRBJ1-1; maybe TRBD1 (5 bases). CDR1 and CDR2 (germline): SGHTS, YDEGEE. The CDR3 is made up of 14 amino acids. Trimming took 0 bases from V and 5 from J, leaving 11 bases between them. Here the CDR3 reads CASSLVGHRTEAFF. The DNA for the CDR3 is TGTGCCAGCAGCTTGGTGGGGCATCGGACTGAAGCTTTCTTT.

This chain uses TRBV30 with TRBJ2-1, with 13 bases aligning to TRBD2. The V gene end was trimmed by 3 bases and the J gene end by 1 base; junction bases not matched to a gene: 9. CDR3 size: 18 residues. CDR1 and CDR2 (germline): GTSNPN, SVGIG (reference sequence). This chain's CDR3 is CAWSLGLAGVLSYNEQFF. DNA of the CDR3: TGTGCCTGGAGCCTCGGACTAGCGGGAGTCTTATCCTACAATGAGCAGTTCTTC.